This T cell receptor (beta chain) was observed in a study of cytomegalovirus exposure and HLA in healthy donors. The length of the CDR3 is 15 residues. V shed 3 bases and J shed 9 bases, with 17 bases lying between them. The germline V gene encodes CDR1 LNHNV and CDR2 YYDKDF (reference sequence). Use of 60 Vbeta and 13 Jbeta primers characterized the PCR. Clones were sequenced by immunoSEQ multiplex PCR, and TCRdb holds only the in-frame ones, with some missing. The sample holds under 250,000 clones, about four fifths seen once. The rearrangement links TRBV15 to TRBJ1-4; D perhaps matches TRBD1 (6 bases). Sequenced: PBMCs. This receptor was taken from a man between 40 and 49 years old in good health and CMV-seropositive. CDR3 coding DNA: TGTGCCACCAGCAGGCCGACAGGAGCCACTCAAAAACTGTTTTTT. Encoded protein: CATSRPTGATQKLFF. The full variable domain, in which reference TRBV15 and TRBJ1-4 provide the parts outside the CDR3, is DAMVIQNPRYQVTQFGKPVTLSCSQTLNHNVMYWYQQKSSQAPKLLFHYYDKDFNNEADTPDNFQSRRPNTSFCFLDIRSPGLGDTAMYLCATSRPTGATQKLFFGSGTQLSVL.